This T cell receptor (beta chain) was identified during a study of graft-versus-host responses after intestinal transplantation. Study details: Transplantation in recipients was multivisceral, liver-intestinal, or isolated intestinal.

V lost 0 bases and J lost 8; bases outside the gene matches: 4. The CDR3 runs to 15 residues. The germline V gene has CDR1 MGHRA and CDR2 YSYEKL. General study points: GvH clones appeared in recipient marrow, some first in ileum or blood.

Libraries were prepared by immunoSEQ multiplex PCR; TCRdb keeps only in-frame clonotypes and omits some of them. The table has about 85,000 clones, approximately 90% seen once; the top ten hold 7.6%. Remarks on this clone: No antigen is known for it.

This receptor was taken from a human donor who was the organ donor for an intestinal transplant. Sequenced material: unstimulated CD8+ T cells sorted from spleen or lymph node cells, taken before transplant. V gene TRBV4-1 combines with J gene TRBJ1-6, with 7 bases identical to TRBD1. The CDR3 nucleotides read TGCGCCAGCAGCCAAGAAGGGGGCCGAGATTCACCCCTCCACTTT. Translating it yields CASSQEGGRDSPLHF.